This TCR beta chain derives from a study of OX40 agonist ivuxolimab in advanced cancers. Turning to the study itself: Patients received ivuxolimab, an intravenous treatment, every 2 weeks at 0.01 to 10 mg/kg.

Patients with a history of autoimmune disease or on systemic immunosuppression were excluded. Findings of the study overall: The antigens recognized by the expanded peripheral T cells, that is their antigen specificity, were not determined.

Worth noting for this clone: Its antigen is as yet unknown.

Only in-frame clones appear in the TCRdb table, and some are missing; sequencing was by immunoSEQ multiplex PCR. In the table there are about 88,000 clones, 85% to 90% of which are singletons. The CDR3 consists of 16 residues. CDR1 and CDR2 (germline): LNHDA, SQIVND (reference sequence). V gave up 3 bases and J gave up 0 bases, with 12 bases separating them. The sample was CD4+ or CD8+ T cells sorted from blood, taken in a trial of the OX40 agonist ivuxolimab. The rearrangement joins TRBV19 to TRBJ2-1; the D gene is possibly TRBD2 (7 bases). This clonotype originated in an adult with an advanced solid tumor such as melanoma, head and neck, liver or kidney cancer. The CDR3 coding sequence is TGTGCCAGTAGTATCCGTCGGGGGGCCTCCTACAATGAGCAGTTCTTC. Protein product: CASSIRRGASYNEQFF.